The 17 T cell receptor beta chains reported below all come from one sample, sequenced in a study of post-analysis software for immune sequencing data (dated by TCRdb to about 2015). Broad study findings and their caveats: Patients showed significantly higher frequencies than controls for roughly five TRBV segments, among them TRBV5-6, TRBV5-1 and TRBV20-1.

The antigens these receptors bind are not known. Preparation of the library involved PCR. This sample was sequenced with an Illumina HiSeq 2500. Unique molecular identifiers were incorporated into TCR beta cDNA libraries to reduce PCR and sequencing biases. TCRdb took the public reads, trimmed them with fastp at Q25, ran MiXCR for clone calling and kept in-frame beta chains. Rows are unified per CDR3 protein, each entry keeping the most common DNA and genes. The sample has hundreds of thousands of distinct CDR3 sequences on record, approximately 30% of them singletons. Of the sample, 0.56% falls within the top ten clones. The specimen sequenced was blood. The receptor source for this set is a girl between 10 and 17 years old with multiple sclerosis.

The chain has TRBV4-1 and TRBJ1-1; the D gene is possibly TRBD1 (5 bases). The germline CDR1 and CDR2 sequences are MGHRA and YSYEKL. The V gene lost 4 bases and the J gene lost 3 bases, with 15 bases spanning the gap. The CDR3 spans 15 residues. CDR3 DNA sequence: TGCGCCAGCAGCCCGCAGACAGTGGTCGACACTGAAGCTTTCTTT. This translates into CASSPQTVVDTEAFF.

The genes are TRBV7-8 and TRBJ2-7, with no clear D. This CDR3 comprises 16 residues. V lost 2 bases and J lost 2, with 16 bases in between. Per germline, CDR1 SGHVS and CDR2 FQNEAQ. CDR3: CASSLKATGFPYEQYF. The DNA of the CDR3 is TGTGCCAGCAGCTTAAAGGCCACTGGCTTCCCCTACGAGCAGTACTTC.

The chain couples TRBV20-1 to TRBJ2-6; 8 nucleotides agree with TRBD1. J gave up 0 bases and V 6 bases, and 4 bases lay outside the gene matches. In germline, CDR1 is DFQATT, CDR2 SNEGSKA (reference sequence). This CDR3 comprises 15 residues. CDR3 sequence reads: CSAGTGVSGANVLTF. Here the CDR3 DNA reads TGCAGTGCCGGGACAGGCGTCTCTGGGGCCAACGTCCTGACTTTC.

This clonotype has a single count. The rearrangement joins TRBV29-1 to TRBJ2-3; 15 bases match TRBD2. This CDR3 spans 17 amino acids. With 6 bases clipped from V and 8 bases from J, the junction kept 15 bases outside the gene matches. The germline gives CDR1 SQVTM, CDR2 ANQGSEA. The CDR3 sequence is CSVCGLAGGPDSGTQYF. CDR3 nucleotide sequence: TGCAGCGTCTGCGGACTAGCGGGGGGGCCGGATTCAGGTACGCAGTATTTT.

The J gene is TRBJ1-3, the V gene TRBV28, with TRBD1 matching over 9 bases. The CDR3 extends over 16 amino acids. Looked up from germline, CDR1 is MDHEN and CDR2 is SYDVKM. The J segment lost 7 bases and the V segment lost 6 bases, leaving 13 bases of the junction unmatched. The CDR3 loop reads CASSRIGQGLSNTIYF. The CDR3 DNA sequence: TGTGCCAGCAGCCGTATTGGACAGGGGTTAAGTAACACCATATATTTT.

The V call is TRBV7-9, the J call TRBJ2-7; the match to TRBD2 covers 13 bases. Germline lookup yields CDR1 SEHNR and CDR2 FQNEAQ (reference sequence). V shed 5 bases, J shed 4 bases, and the junction held 17 bases outside the gene matches. The CDR3 extends over 19 amino acids. The CDR3 region is CASSPAGGRTSGSLYEQYF. The CDR3 coding sequence is TGTGCCAGCAGCCCGGCAGGGGGTCGGACTAGCGGGAGTCTGTACGAGCAGTACTTC.

The chain has TRBV6-6 and TRBJ2-1, with TRBD2 as a possible D gene (5 bases). This CDR3 has 13 residues. The germline V gene has CDR1 MNHNY and CDR2 SVGAGI (reference sequence). Trimming removed 6 bases from V and 3 bases from J, with 9 bases in between. The CDR3 coding sequence is TGTGCCAGCAGCTTTACTAGCTACAATGAGCAGTTCTTC. This gives the protein CASSFTSYNEQFF.

Many counts were recorded for this clonotype. The chain couples TRBV5-1 to TRBJ1-4; D uncertain. The CDR3 length is 14 residues. V was shortened by 4 bases and J by 8 bases, with 15 bases between the two germline ends. Germline V gene sequence: CDR1 SGHRS, CDR2 YFSETQ. The CDR3 loop is CASSVRGSREKLFF. CDR3 nucleotides: TGCGCCAGCAGCGTGCGAGGGTCAAGGGAAAAACTGTTTTTT.

At least ten counts were recorded for this clonotype. V usage is TRBV7-2 and J usage is TRBJ2-4; D is unclear. Trimming pared 0 bases from V and 0 bases from J, leaving 9 bases between. This CDR3 has 16 amino acids. The V gene's germline CDR1 is SGHTA and CDR2 FQGNSA. Written as DNA, the CDR3 is TGTGCCAGCAGCTTAGCTACTTCAGTAGCCAAAAACATTCAGTACTTC. Protein sequence: CASSLATSVAKNIQYF.

A few counts support this clonotype. The rearrangement joins TRBV28 to TRBJ2-1; TRBD2 matches at 13 bases. The ends lost 2 bases at V and 3 bases at J; junction bases unmatched: 7. Germline loops: CDR1 MDHEN, CDR2 SYDVKM. The CDR3 has 18 amino acids. CDR3 in amino acids: CASSLVQLAGGSYNEQFF. The CDR3 DNA is TGTGCCAGCAGTTTAGTTCAACTAGCGGGAGGGAGCTACAATGAGCAGTTCTTC.

With respect to this clonotype: At one end, the junction sequence differs from germline, possibly due to a read error. V and J are TRBV5-1 and TRBJ1-1; D uncertain. Germline V lookup: CDR1 SGHRS, CDR2 YFSETQ. The CDR3 spans 14 residues. CDR3 loop: CASSPNTMGTEVFF. The CDR3 DNA follows: TGCGCCAGCAGCCCAAACACTATGGGCACTGAAGTTTTCTTT.

The chain has TRBV6-2 or TRBV6-3 and TRBJ2-1, with 8 bases that match TRBD1. Trimming removed 1 base from V and 12 bases from J; junction bases left unmatched: 11. Germline CDR1 reads MNHEY; CDR2 reads SVGEGT. CDR3 length equals 15 residues. Here the CDR3 reads CASSYLGQDVDGQFF. The CDR3 DNA reads as TGTGCCAGCAGTTACTTGGGACAGGATGTTGATGGGCAGTTCTTC.

The chain is built from TRBV7-9 and TRBJ2-5; D uncertain. CDR1 is SEHNR, CDR2 FQNEAQ, per germline (reference sequence). V was trimmed by 2 bases and J by 1 base, leaving 14 bases between them. The CDR3 contains 16 residues. The CDR3 coding sequence is TGTGCCAGCAGCTTAAGCCTAGATCTCTCCCAAGAGACCCAGTACTTC. This sequence encodes CASSLSLDLSQETQYF.

The table lists this clonotype with a few counts. CDR3 sequence: CSVGGPSDGPHTYEQYF. CDR3 coding DNA: TGCAGCGTGGGGGGGCCCAGTGATGGCCCTCACACCTACGAGCAGTACTTC. The V and J genes are TRBV29-1 and TRBJ2-7; D is possibly TRBD2 (7 bases). The V gene's germline CDR1 is SQVTM and CDR2 ANQGSEA. CDR3 size: 17 residues. V was shortened by 6 bases and J by 2 bases, with 26 bases between the two germline ends.

This clonotype was observed a handful of times. The V and J genes are TRBV4-3 and TRBJ2-2; 7 bases align to TRBD1. The germline V gene has CDR1 LGHNA and CDR2 YSLEER. Losses at the gene ends were 3 bases for V and 0 bases for J; bases not matched to a gene: 1. This CDR3 has 15 residues. The CDR3 loop is CASSQTGTNTGELFF. In DNA, the CDR3 is TGCGCCAGCAGCCAGACAGGGACGAACACCGGGGAGCTGTTTTTT.

This clonotype occurred a few times. The V and J genes are TRBV20-1 and TRBJ2-7; D may correspond to TRBD1 or TRBD2 (6 bases each). V gave up 0 bases and J gave up 6 bases, with 18 bases separating them. Germline CDR1 reads DFQATT; CDR2 reads SNEGSKA (reference sequence). CDR3 length: 15 amino acids. The CDR3 sequence: CSARDGGQGYLEQYF. The CDR3 region has the DNA TGCAGTGCTAGAGATGGGGGGCAGGGGTATCTCGAGCAGTACTTC.

To note about this clonotype: One end of the junction fails to match germline, which may point to a read error. The chain employs TRBV7-2 and TRBJ2-1; TRBD2 matches at 9 bases. Germline CDR1 and CDR2: SGHTA and FQGNSA. This CDR3 comprises 16 residues. CDR3 region: CAGSFPRGRASNEQFF. The CDR3, as DNA: TGTGCCGGCAGCTTTCCGCGCGGGAGGGCCAGTAATGAGCAGTTCTTC.